What follows are 30 T cell receptor beta chains derived from one specimen sequenced in a study of T cells in Graves' hyperthyroidism and ophthalmopathy. RNA transcripts gave rise to amplified TCR beta CDR3 regions. In the first-round RT-PCR of the TCR CDR3, the HTBI primer set was used. TCRdb re-derived calls from the multiplex PCR reads in MiXCR, one entry per CDR3 protein. The data show approximately 590,000 distinct CDR3 sequences, roughly 14% seen once. Sequencing was performed on blood. These receptors were taken from a woman younger than 45 with Graves' hyperthyroidism.

This sequence joins TRBV9 and TRBJ2-1; 7 bases agree with TRBD1. CDR3 length: 13 residues. The germline gives CDR1 SGDLS, CDR2 YYNGEE. V lost 1 base, J lost 14 bases, and 9 bases stayed unmatched. The CDR3 reads CASSVRSRDSKFF. CDR3 nucleotides: TGTGCCAGCAGCGTACGAAGCCGGGACAGTAAGTTCTTC.

The CDR3 sequence is CASSWLAGNTGELFF. For the CDR3, the DNA is TGTGCCAGCAGTTGGCTAGCGGGGAACACCGGGGAGCTGTTTTTT. This sequence joins TRBV28 and TRBJ2-2; 8 nucleotides line up with TRBD2. With 4 bases clipped from V and 1 base from J, the junction kept 2 bases outside the gene matches. This CDR3 comprises 15 residues. In germline, CDR1 is MDHEN, CDR2 SYDVKM.

This clonotype was counted many times. The chain couples TRBV20-1 to TRBJ2-7, with 10 bases aligning to TRBD2. Germline CDR1 reads DFQATT; CDR2 reads SNEGSKA (reference sequence). CDR3 length: 18 residues. Trimming cost V 6 bases and J 2 bases; bases outside gene matches: 19. CDR3 loop: CSALDLVAGGGAPYEQYF. Written as DNA, the CDR3 is TGCAGTGCCCTAGATTTGGTAGCGGGAGGTGGGGCCCCCTACGAGCAGTACTTC.

This clonotype was seen many times. The chain couples TRBV7-8 to TRBJ2-1; TRBD2 matches 14 bases. The germline CDR1 and CDR2 sequences are SGHVS and FQNEAQ. The V gene end was trimmed by 2 bases and the J gene end by 12 bases; junction bases not matched to a gene: 9. The CDR3 runs 16 residues. The CDR3 region is CASSLRVGTSGSVQFF. In DNA form, the CDR3 reads TGTGCCAGCAGCTTACGGGTCGGGACTAGCGGGAGCGTGCAGTTCTTC.

The sample holds many counts of this clonotype. The gene calls are TRBV29-1 and TRBJ1-2; D is ambiguous. Germline V gene sequence: CDR1 SQVTM, CDR2 ANQGSEA. V was pared by 0 bases and J by 3 bases, with 11 bases between. The CDR3 loop spans 14 amino acids. The CDR3 reads CSVEDPRTYYGYTF. CDR3 DNA sequence: TGCAGCGTTGAAGACCCCCGAACTTACTATGGCTACACCTTC.

As to this clonotype: This may arise from a read error, as a much more abundant clone is one base away. The rearrangement joins TRBV30 to TRBJ2-5; D is ambiguous. Germline V CDR1 and CDR2: GTSNPN, SVGIG (reference sequence). The length of the CDR3 is 12 residues. The CDR3 bases are TGTGCCTGGAGCCTTCACCAAGCGACCCAGTACTTC. Translation gives CAWSLHQATQYF.

The chain employs TRBV6-1 and TRBJ2-1; TRBD2 matches at 9 bases. Germline CDR1 MNHNS, CDR2 SASEGT. V lost 5 bases, J lost 6 bases, and 5 bases stayed unmatched. The CDR3 loop spans 14 amino acids. In nucleotides, the CDR3 is TGTGCCAGCAGTCTGGGACTAGCCTTCAATGAGCAGTTCTTC. Protein sequence: CASSLGLAFNEQFF.

This clonotype came up many times. The chain joins TRBV12-3 or TRBV12-4 to TRBJ2-1; D call uncertain. V was pared by 2 bases and J by 3 bases, with 8 bases between. The CDR3 is made up of 14 amino acids. CDR3: CASSLLSDYNEQFF. CDR3 sequence (DNA): TGTGCCAGCAGTTTACTCTCCGACTACAATGAGCAGTTCTTC.

The table lists this clonotype with many counts. This chain uses TRBV7-9 with TRBJ2-3, with 8 bases fitting TRBD1. This CDR3 region has 14 residues. CDR1 and CDR2 (germline): SEHNR, FQNEAQ (reference sequence). V lost 8 bases to trimming and J lost 2 bases; unmatched junction nucleotides: 6. CDR3 nucleotides: TGTGCCAGCTGTACGGGACAGGACACAGATACGCAGTATTTT. This encodes CASCTGQDTDTQYF.

This clonotype was counted ten times or more. The rearrangement joins TRBV5-1 to TRBJ2-1; TRBD2 matches 13 bases. Germline CDR1 reads SGHRS; CDR2 reads YFSETQ. With 5 bases clipped from V and 2 bases from J, the junction kept 7 bases outside the gene matches. The CDR3 consists of 17 residues. For the CDR3, the DNA is TGCGCCAGCAGGGGGACTAGCGGGGTGGAGCCCTACAATGAGCAGTTCTTC. Its protein is CASRGTSGVEPYNEQFF.

This clonotype showed up just a few times. V is TRBV18 and J is TRBJ2-4; maybe TRBD1 (6 bases). Germline assignment: CDR1 KGHSH and CDR2 LQKENI. The CDR3 runs to 18 residues. V lost 6 bases and J lost 1, with 22 bases in between. The CDR3 region is CASSQKASGAVAKNIQYF. As DNA, the CDR3 is TGTGCCAGCTCGCAAAAGGCATCAGGGGCTGTCGCCAAAAACATTCAGTACTTC.

The chain recombines TRBV18 with TRBJ2-2; 13 positions match TRBD2. Germline CDR1 and CDR2: KGHSH and LQKENI. V dropped 3 bases and J dropped 1; count of bases not matched to a gene: 8. CDR3 size: 19 residues. CDR3 nucleotide sequence: TGTGCCAGCTCACCGGGACTAGCGGGGTCACACAAGAACACCGGGGAGCTGTTTTTT. Translating it yields CASSPGLAGSHKNTGELFF.

This clonotype showed up many times. The chain couples TRBV10-3 to TRBJ2-2; D remains ambiguous. This CDR3 is 15 amino acids long. The ends were cut back, 8 bases at V and 0 bases at J, with 13 bases in the middle. Germline CDR1 and CDR2: ENHRY and SYGVKD. CDR3 sequence: CAICPSATNTGELFF. DNA for the CDR3: TGTGCCATCTGTCCCAGTGCCACGAACACCGGGGAGCTGTTTTTT.

The sample holds many counts of this clonotype. The V and J genes are TRBV20-1 and TRBJ2-7, with TRBD2 matching 10 bases. Germline values: CDR1 DFQATT, CDR2 SNEGSKA (reference sequence). Trimming took 0 bases from V and 3 from J; bases not matched to a gene: 5. The CDR3 is 15 residues long. CDR3 protein: CSARDSGTSDYEQYF. As DNA, the CDR3 is TGCAGTGCTAGAGATTCCGGGACTAGCGACTACGAGCAGTACTTC.

This clonotype was observed at least ten times. The chain uses TRBV6-1 and TRBJ1-1; TRBD1 aligns across 7 bases. Trimming at V came to 6 bases and at J to 0 bases, leaving 7 bases not matched to a gene. This CDR3 contains 15 residues. Germline CDR1 is MNHNS and CDR2 is SASEGT. The CDR3: CASRLTGTMNTEAFF. The DNA of the CDR3 is TGTGCCAGCAGACTGACAGGGACCATGAACACTGAAGCTTTCTTT.

Many counts were recorded for this clonotype. The chain is built from TRBV3-1 and TRBJ2-5; D is undetermined. V was shortened by 1 base and J by 7 bases, with 10 bases between the two germline ends. The CDR3 runs 13 residues. Looked up from germline, CDR1 is LGHDT and CDR2 is YNNKEL (reference sequence). DNA for the CDR3: TGTGCCAGCAGCCAAGTAAAGGGCGCGACCCAGTACTTC. Its translation is CASSQVKGATQYF.

This clonotype has a count of ten or more. CDR3 sequence (DNA): TGTGCCAGCAGTCTACTAGCGGGAAGGATAGGCAATGAGCAGTTCTTC. Protein: CASSLLAGRIGNEQFF. J is TRBJ2-1 and V is TRBV27, with 10 nucleotides matching TRBD2. The germline CDR1 and CDR2 sequences are MNHEY and SMNVEV (reference sequence). V shed 5 bases and J 6 bases; nucleotides not matched to a gene: 10. The CDR3 covers 16 residues.

Only a few counts were recorded for this clonotype. The rearrangement uses TRBV4-2 and TRBJ2-5, with TRBD2 as a possible D gene (6 bases). The CDR3 spans 11 residues. Between the trimmed V and J ends, which lost 1 base and 9 bases, there was a span of 6 bases. The germline CDR1 and CDR2 sequences are LGHNA and YNFKEQ. The chain's CDR3 is CASSQGGAQYF. CDR3 in DNA: TGTGCCAGCAGCCAAGGGGGGGCCCAGTACTTC.

This CDR3 is CASRPGDPSYTF. The CDR3 DNA is TGTGCCAGCAGGCCAGGGGATCCCAGCTACACCTTC. The chain uses TRBV28 and TRBJ1-2, with TRBD1 as a possible D gene (6 bases). Trimming took 6 bases from V and 9 from J, leaving 14 bases between them. Germline-derived CDR1 and CDR2 are MDHEN and SYDVKM. This CDR3 region has 12 residues.

This clonotype was observed many times. The genes are TRBV19 and TRBJ2-1, with D perhaps assigned TRBD1 or TRBD2 (5 bases each). The CDR3 runs 17 residues. Looked up from germline, CDR1 is LNHDA and CDR2 is SQIVND (reference sequence). Trimming took 1 base from V and 6 from J, leaving 19 bases between them. The CDR3 reads CASSIALSGANSNEQFF. In DNA form, the CDR3 reads TGTGCCAGTAGTATAGCTCTCTCCGGGGCGAACTCCAATGAGCAGTTCTTC.

The sample holds many counts of this clonotype. This chain joins TRBV7-2 and TRBJ1-5, with TRBD1 as a possible D gene (5 bases). The germline V and J ends were trimmed by 3 bases and 11 bases, with 23 bases remaining between them. Looked up from germline, CDR1 is SGHTA and CDR2 is FQGNSA. This CDR3 is built from 16 residues. CDR3 nucleotides: TGTGCCAGCAGCTTTCTCCCTCGGGACTACCTAGGGGCCCAGCATTTT. As protein: CASSFLPRDYLGAQHF.

Ten or more counts support this clonotype. V gene TRBV27 combines with J gene TRBJ2-7; 8 nucleotides line up with TRBD1. Per germline, CDR1 MNHEY and CDR2 SMNVEV (reference sequence). The CDR3 extends over 18 amino acids. Trimming took 0 bases from V and 0 from J; bases not matched to a gene: 10. The CDR3 sequence: CASSLSGSGGTFSYEQYF. DNA for the CDR3: TGTGCCAGCAGTTTATCCGGATCAGGGGGCACGTTCTCCTACGAGCAGTACTTC.

This clonotype was seen repeatedly, ten times or more. The rearrangement uses TRBV28 and TRBJ2-1; D unclear. Trimming left V 3 bases short and J 9 bases short, with 18 bases between. CDR3 length: 15 residues. Germline V gene lookup returns CDR1 MDHEN and CDR2 SYDVKM. Written as DNA, the CDR3 is TGTGCCAGCAGTTTGTCAGGAGAGCGAGTTGGTGAGCAGTTCTTC. Amino acids: CASSLSGERVGEQFF.

This clonotype was detected many times. At one end, the junction sequence differs from germline, possibly due to a read error. This chain links TRBV28 with TRBJ2-7; 8 bases match TRBD1. Germline V CDR1 and CDR2: MDHEN, SYDVKM. The length of the CDR3 is 16 residues. This CDR3 reads CTSSFVAWTGNHEQYF. Written as DNA, the CDR3 is TGTACCAGCAGTTTCGTTGCCTGGACAGGGAACCACGAGCAGTACTTC.

This clonotype was counted many times. V is TRBV20-1 and J is TRBJ2-7, with D tentatively TRBD1 (5 bases). Trimming stripped 1 base from V and 1 base from J, with 23 bases between. Germline loops: CDR1 DFQATT, CDR2 SNEGSKA (reference sequence). The CDR3 is 18 amino acids. The CDR3 sequence: CSARVHRMDGLGSYEQYF. CDR3 nucleotide sequence: TGCAGTGCTAGAGTACACAGGATGGACGGGCTAGGATCCTACGAGCAGTACTTC.

V gene TRBV7-9 combines with J gene TRBJ2-7; D perhaps matches TRBD2 (5 bases). V lost 4 bases, J lost 6 bases, and 19 bases lay in between. Germline V gene data show CDR1 as SEHNR and CDR2 as FQNEAQ (reference sequence). The CDR3 totals 15 residues. CDR3 coding DNA: TGTGCCAGCAGCTCCCAGCTAGCTGGGCTGAGCGAGCAGTACTTC. It translates to CASSSQLAGLSEQYF. Full variable domain (remainder filled in from reference TRBV7-9 and TRBJ2-7): DTGVSQNPRHKITKRGQNVTFRCDPISEHNRLYWYRQTLGQGPEFLTYFQNEAQLEKSRLLSDRFSAERPKGSFSTLEIQRTEQGDSAMYLCASSSQLAGLSEQYFGPGTRLTVT.

The chain is built from TRBV14 and TRBJ1-1; 10 nucleotides match TRBD1. Germline V CDR1 and CDR2: SGHDN, FVKESK. The CDR3 loop spans 17 amino acids. Trimming removed 2 bases from V and 1 base from J; junction bases left unmatched: 7. This CDR3 reads CASSQYPGTGANTEAFF. CDR3 in DNA: TGTGCCAGCAGCCAATATCCCGGGACAGGGGCGAACACTGAAGCTTTCTTT.

This clonotype turned up a few times. With a much larger clone just one base away, this may be a read error. The chain uses TRBV30 and TRBJ2-7; 7 nucleotides align to TRBD1. The CDR3 length is 11 residues. Trimming took 4 bases from V and 3 from J; bases not matched to a gene: 0. The germline CDR1 and CDR2 sequences are GTSNPN and SVGIG (reference sequence). CDR3 sequence: CAWTGGYEQYF. The CDR3 coding sequence is TGTGCCTGGACAGGGGGCTACGAGCAGTACTTC.

This clonotype was seen at least ten times. V usage is TRBV27 and J usage is TRBJ2-3; TRBD1 might be the D (5 bases). CDR1 is MNHEY, CDR2 SMNVEV, per germline (reference sequence). This CDR3 spans 14 amino acids. The ends were cut back, 6 bases at V and 2 bases at J, with 12 bases in the middle. The CDR3 region is CASSFQGNTDTQYF. The CDR3 nucleotides read TGTGCCAGCAGCTTTCAGGGCAACACAGATACGCAGTATTTT.

This clonotype was seen at least ten times. The rearrangement links TRBV20-1 to TRBJ2-1; no definite D call. Germline assignment: CDR1 DFQATT and CDR2 SNEGSKA (reference sequence). V lost 6 bases, J lost 5 bases, and 17 bases lay in between. There are 14 residues in the CDR3. The CDR3 protein is CSAPLLSSHNEQFF. DNA of the CDR3: TGCAGTGCCCCCCTTCTATCAAGTCACAATGAGCAGTTCTTC.